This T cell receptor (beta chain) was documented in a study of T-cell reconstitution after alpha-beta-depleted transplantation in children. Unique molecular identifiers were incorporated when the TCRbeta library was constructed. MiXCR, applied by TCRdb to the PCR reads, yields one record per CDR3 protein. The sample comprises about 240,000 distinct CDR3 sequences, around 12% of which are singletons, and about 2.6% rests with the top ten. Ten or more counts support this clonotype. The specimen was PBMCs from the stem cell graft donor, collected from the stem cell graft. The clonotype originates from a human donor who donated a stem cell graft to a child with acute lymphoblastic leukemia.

The CDR3 region is CASSVKTGLDTQYF. The CDR3 coding sequence is TGTGCCAGCAGCGTAAAGACAGGGTTAGATACGCAGTATTTT. The chain joins TRBV9 to TRBJ2-3, with TRBD1 identical over 7 bases. Looked up from germline, CDR1 is SGDLS and CDR2 is YYNGEE. V lost 1 base to trimming and J lost 5 bases; unmatched junction nucleotides: 4. This CDR3 is 14 amino acids long.